This T cell receptor beta chain was retrieved from a study of beta chain features in type 1 diabetes. Sequencing targeted expressed TCRB transcripts, as all isolated RNA had been reverse transcribed. The data were produced by immunoSEQ multiplex PCR, yet TCRdb's version contains in-frame clones alone and is incomplete. Among 400,000 to 500,000 clones, approximately 14% were seen once, and the ten largest hold less than 0.04%. Study outcomes and limitations: VDJ junctions in type 1 diabetes patients carried more deletions and fewer insertions.

Germline lookup yields CDR1 SGHRS and CDR2 YFSETQ. V lost 0 bases, J lost 1 base, and 2 bases stayed unmatched. This CDR3 spans 15 amino acids. This clone was seen more than once but under ten times. Antigen unknown. Sequencing used naive CD4+ T cells from blood. The clonotype comes from a man aged 30 to 45 in good health. This rearrangement joins TRBV5-1 to TRBJ2-3; 7 bases match TRBD1. CDR3 sequence: CASSLDRGGTDTQYF. For the CDR3, the DNA is TGCGCCAGCAGCTTGGACAGGGGAGGCACAGATACGCAGTATTTT.